The sequence of this T cell receptor beta chain was determined in a study of cytomegalovirus exposure and HLA in healthy donors. Germline V gene sequence: CDR1 MDHEN, CDR2 SYDVKM. Trimming took off 2 bases at V and 4 bases at J, with 11 bases between the two ends. The CDR3 sequence is 14 residues long. Amplification used 60 Vbeta primers and 13 Jbeta primers. The data were produced by immunoSEQ multiplex PCR, yet TCRdb's version contains in-frame clones alone and is incomplete. The top ten clones hold over 1.5% of a sample with around 140,000 clones, over 65% of them seen once. The chain links TRBV28 to TRBJ1-2; perhaps TRBD1 as D (5 bases). Sequencing was performed on PBMCs. The sequence was collected from a man aged 40-49 years in good health and CMV-seronegative. The CDR3 region is CASSLIQGSYGYTF. The DNA of the CDR3 is TGTGCCAGCAGTTTAATCCAGGGCAGCTATGGCTACACCTTC.